This passage covers 26 T cell receptor beta chains from one sample sequenced in a study of blood T cells in healthy people across ages. Together with a sample-barcoded 5' primer, a J-beta primer mix was included in a second PCR lasting about 6 to 11 cycles. TCRdb passed the 5' RACE reads through MiXCR, listing each CDR3 protein once. The profile covers 870,000 or so distinct CDR3 sequences, with less than 35% appearing a single time and around a sixth taken by the ten largest. The sequencing input was blood. These receptors originate from a woman of 80 years or more in good health.

This clonotype occurred many times. The chain employs TRBV6-2 or TRBV6-3 and TRBJ2-1, with 10 positions matching TRBD1. Germline assignment: CDR1 MNHEY and CDR2 SVGEGT. This CDR3 is 15 amino acids long. With 6 bases clipped from V and 5 bases from J, the junction kept 7 bases outside the gene matches. CDR3 nucleotide sequence: TGTGCCAGCAGACATCCGGGACAGGGGAACAATGAGCAGTTCTTC. This codes for CASRHPGQGNNEQFF.

This clonotype has at least ten counts. The V gene is TRBV10-3, the J gene TRBJ2-5; 8 bases are a match to TRBD1. The CDR3 runs 16 residues. Germline-derived CDR1 and CDR2 are ENHRY and SYGVKD. V gave up 4 bases and J gave up 2 bases; unmatched junction bases: 9. The CDR3 DNA follows: TGTGCCATCAGTGGTGCGGGACAGGCTCAACAAGAGACCCAGTACTTC. This codes for CAISGAGQAQQETQYF.

This chain joins TRBV2 and TRBJ1-2; D possibly corresponds to TRBD1 (5 bases). The CDR3 is 12 amino acids. Trimming pared 6 bases from V and 6 bases from J, leaving 11 bases between. Germline V gene sequence: CDR1 SNHLY, CDR2 FYNNEI. The CDR3 DNA is TGTGCCAGCAGAGAGACAGTAGATGGCTACACCTTC. It is translated as CASRETVDGYTF. Full variable domain (missing parts from reference TRBV2 and TRBJ1-2): EPEVTQTPSHQVTQMGQEVILRCVPISNHLYFYWYRQILGQKVEFLVSFYNNEISEKSEIFDDQFSVERPDGSNFTLKIRSTKLEDSAMYFCASRETVDGYTFGSGTRLTVV.

This clonotype was observed many times. The V and J genes are TRBV20-1 and TRBJ2-3; TRBD2 agrees at 7 bases. This CDR3 contains 19 residues. Trimming took 1 base from V and 1 from J; bases not matched to a gene: 17. CDR1 is DFQATT, CDR2 SNEGSKA, per germline (reference sequence). The CDR3 loop reads CSARGAAGWSVERTDTQYF. Written as DNA, the CDR3 is TGCAGTGCTAGAGGGGCAGCGGGGTGGTCCGTAGAACGCACAGATACGCAGTATTTT.

The sample holds many counts of this clonotype. V and J are TRBV20-1 and TRBJ1-6; 7 nucleotides match TRBD1. Per the germline V gene, CDR1 is DFQATT and CDR2 is SNEGSKA (reference sequence). CDR3 size: 17 residues. V was pared by 2 bases and J by 0 bases, with 7 bases of the junction left unmatched. The CDR3 nucleotides read TGCAGTGCTAGAAAGGGGACAGACAGCTCCTATAATTCACCCCTCCACTTT. Protein product: CSARKGTDSSYNSPLHF.

CDR3 region: CAIKPSNGETQYF. The CDR3 DNA reads as TGTGCCATCAAGCCTAGCAACGGGGAGACCCAGTACTTC. The chain employs TRBV10-3 and TRBJ2-5, with D possibly matching TRBD2 (5 bases). V was shortened by 7 bases and J by 5 bases, with 14 bases between the two germline ends. Germline loops: CDR1 ENHRY, CDR2 SYGVKD. The CDR3 spans 13 residues.

V is TRBV7-8 and J is TRBJ1-2, with 9 nucleotides matching TRBD1. This CDR3 is built from 16 residues. V gave up 5 bases and J gave up 4 bases; unmatched junction bases: 11. CDR1 and CDR2 from the germline V gene are SGHVS and FQNEAQ. The CDR3 loop is CASSRGQGRETYGYTF. The CDR3 DNA sequence: TGTGCCAGCAGCCGTGGACAGGGGAGGGAGACCTATGGCTACACCTTC.

This clonotype turned up a few times. This may stem from a read error, because a much larger clone lies one nucleotide away. The CDR3: CSANGEGFSGANVRTF. CDR3 bases: TGCAGTGCTAATGGGGAGGGTTTCTCTGGGGCCAACGTCCGGACTTTC. V and J are TRBV20-1 and TRBJ2-6; 7 nucleotides agree with TRBD2. Germline CDR1 is DFQATT and CDR2 is SNEGSKA (reference sequence). The CDR3 sequence is 16 residues long.

Concerning this clonotype: This may stem from a read error, because a much larger clone lies one nucleotide away. The CDR3 sequence: CASSLGQSGTDAQYF. CDR3 coding DNA: TGCGCCAGCAGCTTAGGGCAGTCCGGGACAGATGCGCAGTATTTT. The genes are TRBV5-1 and TRBJ2-3; 7 nucleotides align to TRBD1. The CDR3 length is 15 residues. Germline lookup yields CDR1 SGHRS and CDR2 YFSETQ.

As for this clonotype: One base away lies a much larger clone, so this may be a sequencing read error. The V call is TRBV20-1, the J call TRBJ2-5; 8 bases line up with TRBD2. Per germline, CDR1 DFQATT and CDR2 SNEGSKA (reference sequence). There are 14 residues in the CDR3. The CDR3 sequence is CSVRDRGGRETQYF. The CDR3 DNA reads TGCAGTGTTAGAGACCGGGGGGGCAGAGAGACCCAGTACTTC.

This clonotype was observed many times. J is TRBJ2-6 and V is TRBV6-2 or TRBV6-3, with D uncertain. The V gene's germline CDR1 is MNHEY and CDR2 SVGEGT. Trimming left V 8 bases short and J 1 base short, with 9 bases between. CDR3 length: 14 residues. The CDR3 is CASGPRSGANVLTF. The CDR3 region has the DNA TGTGCCAGCGGCCCTCGGTCTGGGGCCAACGTCCTGACTTTC.

The CDR3 region is CASSFIGRIGGELFF. The CDR3 nucleotides read TGTGCCAGCAGTTTTATAGGGAGGATCGGCGGGGAGCTGTTTTTT. The chain links TRBV27 to TRBJ2-2, with D tentatively TRBD2 (6 bases). Trimming cost V 3 bases and J 7 bases, with 15 bases left between them. This CDR3 is built from 15 residues. Germline values: CDR1 MNHEY, CDR2 SMNVEV (reference sequence).

Comment on this clonotype: With a much larger clone just one base away, this may be a read error. V and J are TRBV15 and TRBJ2-5, with 7 bases fitting TRBD2. The CDR3 runs 17 residues. The V gene's germline CDR1 is LNHNV and CDR2 YYDKDF (reference sequence). CDR3 DNA: TGTGCCACCGGCAGAGATAGAGCCGGGGGGTTTAAGGAGACCCAGTACTTC. This sequence encodes CATGRDRAGGFKETQYF. Variable domain in full (rest from reference TRBV15 and TRBJ2-5): DAMVIQNPRYQVTQFGKPVTLSCSQTLNHNVMYWYQQKSSQAPKLLFHYYDKDFNNEADTPDNFQSRRPNTSFCFLDIRSPGLGDTAMYLCATGRDRAGGFKETQYFGPGTRLLVL.

V gene TRBV3-1 combines with J gene TRBJ1-1, with D possibly matching TRBD1 (5 bases). This CDR3 contains 15 residues. Trimming pared 2 bases from V and 0 bases from J, leaving 10 bases between. Germline lookup yields CDR1 LGHDT and CDR2 YNNKEL (reference sequence). CDR3 nucleotides: TGTGCCAGCAGCCAAAACAGGCGTTTGAACACTGAAGCTTTCTTT. It codes for CASSQNRRLNTEAFF.

Details on this clonotype: This may arise from a read error, as a much more abundant clone is one base away. The chain has TRBV20-1 and TRBJ2-1; 7 nucleotides agree with TRBD1. The DNA end is a closer match to TRBJ2-7, so the J assignment may be wrong. CDR3 size: 16 residues. CDR1 DFQATT and CDR2 SNEGSKA come from the germline V gene (reference sequence). In DNA, the CDR3 is TGCAGTGCTAGGTTTTTGGGGGACAGCTCCTACAATGAGCAGTACTTC. Its translation is CSARFLGDSSYNEQYF.

This clonotype has just a few counts. The chain links TRBV6-5 to TRBJ1-6, with 8 bases identical to TRBD1. The junction had 5 bases not matched to a gene; V was cut back by 0 bases and J by 10 bases. This CDR3 has 15 residues. The V gene's germline CDR1 is MNHEY and CDR2 SVGAGI. The CDR3 reads CASSYSRQGPSPLHF. The CDR3 DNA sequence: TGTGCCAGCAGTTACTCGAGACAGGGGCCATCACCCCTCCACTTT.

A remark on this clonotype: This may come from a read error, since a much larger clone is one base off. The chain is built from TRBV24-1 and TRBJ2-3; D gene ambiguous. The CDR3 spans 15 residues. CDR1 and CDR2 from the germline V gene are KGHDR and SFDVKD. V lost 4 bases to trimming and J lost 4 bases, with 14 bases between them. CDR3 sequence (DNA): TGTGCCACCAGTGAGTCTGGCATTCTCTCAGATACGCAGTATTTT. Its protein product is CATSESGILSDTQYF.

This chain uses TRBV3-1 with TRBJ1-2; D is perhaps TRBD1 (6 bases). Trimming removed 4 bases at V and 0 bases at J, with 12 bases between. From germline, CDR1 is LGHDT and CDR2 YNNKEL (reference sequence). There are 15 residues in the CDR3. The CDR3 reads CASSRRQVTNYGYTF. CDR3 in DNA: TGTGCCAGCAGCCGCCGACAGGTTACTAACTATGGCTACACCTTC.

V is TRBV12-3 or TRBV12-4 and J is TRBJ1-6; D might be TRBD1 (6 bases). The CDR3 extends over 14 amino acids. V lost 3 bases and J 11 bases, leaving 14 bases between the germline ends. The CDR3 is CASSLSGANPPLHF. The CDR3 nucleotides are TGTGCCAGCAGTTTGTCAGGGGCCAATCCACCCCTCCACTTT.

The gene calls are TRBV20-1 and TRBJ1-4; D may be TRBD1 (6 bases). The length of the CDR3 is 16 residues. V gave up 3 bases and J gave up 7 bases, with 21 bases separating them. Germline V gene data show CDR1 as DFQATT and CDR2 as SNEGSKA (reference sequence). CDR3 DNA sequence: TGCAGTGCTAGGCCTTTGGGGGGGGCGGTGGTTGAAAAACTGTTTTTT. It encodes CSARPLGGAVVEKLFF.

This clonotype was seen at least ten times. The rearrangement links TRBV20-1 to TRBJ2-3; 7 nucleotides agree with TRBD2. This CDR3 has 15 amino acids. Germline V gives CDR1 DFQATT, CDR2 SNEGSKA (reference sequence). The V segment lost 3 bases and the J segment 0 bases; nucleotides outside the gene matches: 6. DNA of the CDR3: TGCAGTGCTAGGGGACTATATTCTAGCACAGATACGCAGTATTTT. Residues: CSARGLYSSTDTQYF.

This clonotype has a count of ten or more. A single base separates this from a much larger clone, so it may be a read error. The chain employs TRBV4-3 and TRBJ2-5, with D hard to call. The length of the CDR3 is 13 residues. Germline lookup yields CDR1 LGHNA and CDR2 YSLEER. V gave up 0 bases and J gave up 11 bases, with 13 bases separating them. The DNA of the CDR3 is TGCGCCAGCAGCCAAGATCTGAGGCCTGAGCAGTACTTC. Amino acids: CASSQDLRPEQYF.

The chain carries TRBV27 and TRBJ2-7, with 7 bases aligning to TRBD1. The CDR3 extends over 15 amino acids. Unmatched junction bases numbered 4, after V lost 2 bases and J lost 0 bases. CDR1 is MNHEY and CDR2 is SMNVEV in the germline V gene (reference sequence). CDR3 sequence reads: CASSLRDRHSYEQYF. The CDR3 bases are TGTGCCAGCAGTTTAAGGGACAGACACTCCTACGAGCAGTACTTC.

The sample holds many counts of this clonotype. The chain links TRBV7-2 to TRBJ2-5; TRBD1 might be the D (6 bases). V lost 7 bases to trimming and J lost 3 bases, with 12 bases between them. The CDR3 is made up of 13 amino acids. Looked up from germline, CDR1 is SGHTA and CDR2 is FQGNSA. CDR3 sequence (DNA): TGTGCCAGCAAACGGTCAGGGGAAGAGACCCAGTACTTC. It codes for CASKRSGEETQYF.

The chain recombines TRBV20-1 with TRBJ2-2; 11 bases match TRBD2. This CDR3 region has 14 residues. The germline V gene encodes CDR1 DFQATT and CDR2 SNEGSKA (reference sequence). V shed 5 bases, J shed 5 bases, and the junction held 4 bases outside the gene matches. In nucleotides, the CDR3 is TGCAGTGCTCGGAGACTAGCGGGGACCGGGGAGCTGTTTTTT. It translates to CSARRLAGTGELFF.

About this clonotype: This clone may be a read error of a much larger clone one base away. The CDR3 is CASSLRQYNEQYF. For the CDR3, the DNA is TGTGCCAGCAGCTTACGCCAGTACAATGAGCAGTACTTC. V and J are TRBV7-9 and TRBJ2-1; D unresolved. The end of the DNA fits TRBJ2-7 better, so the J call may be wrong. Germline V lookup: CDR1 SEHNR, CDR2 FQNEAQ (reference sequence). There are 13 residues in the CDR3.